The clone carrying this T cell receptor (beta chain) was counted between two and nine times. Its antigen remains unidentified. Germline CDR1 reads SGHRS; CDR2 reads YFSETQ. The ends lost 0 bases at V and 4 bases at J; junction bases unmatched: 12. This CDR3 is 17 amino acids long. This sample is part of a study of blood T cells in healthy people across ages. Healthy Caucasian individuals from Russia aged about 6 to 90 served as donors. Then a second PCR, running roughly 7 to 11 cycles, was carried out with a sample-barcoded 5' primer and a J-beta primer mix. TCRdb re-derived calls from the 5' RACE reads in MiXCR, one entry per CDR3 protein. The sample consists of over 700,000 distinct CDR3 sequences, approximately 25% of them appearing once. Notes on the study in general: Long-lived donors carried more naive CD4+ cells and greater diversity than aged donors.

The sample was also linked to a second study, of T cells of mothers and their children. In that study: Donors comprised three healthy Caucasian mothers plus their six children. Whether pairs are related or unrelated, thymic selection shapes their TCR recombination output in much the same way.

The chain employs TRBV5-1 and TRBJ2-7, with TRBD1 matching 8 bases. Sequenced input: blood. This clonotype was sampled from a boy aged 10-17 years in good health. CDR3 DNA: TGCGCCAGCAGCTTGGGACAGGGGCCCCAAAAAGAATACGAGCAGTACTTC. It yields the protein CASSLGQGPQKEYEQYF.